What follows are 32 T cell receptor beta chains derived from one specimen sequenced in a study of radiotherapy plus CTLA-4 blockade in lung cancer. The protocol was immunoSEQ multiplex PCR, while the TCRdb copy is restricted to in-frame clones and leaves out a portion. The table has 25,000 to 30,000 clones, about four fifths seen once. Material: peripheral blood, obtained from a patient treated with radiotherapy plus ipilimumab. These receptors came from a human donor with non-small cell lung cancer that progressed on radiotherapy plus ipilimumab.

This clone was counted once. CDR3 in DNA: TGCAGCGTCATTCTCTCGGACAGGGCTGACACCGGGGAGCTGTTTTTT. It yields the protein CSVILSDRADTGELFF. The genes are TRBV29-1 and TRBJ2-2, with 8 bases matching TRBD1. Per germline, CDR1 SQVTM and CDR2 ANQGSEA. The CDR3 spans 16 residues. Losses at the gene ends were 6 bases for V and 3 bases for J; bases not matched to a gene: 12.

J is TRBJ1-5 and V is TRBV5-6, with a weak D call TRBD1 (6 bases). Looked up from germline, CDR1 is SGHDT and CDR2 is YYEEEE. CDR3 length: 19 residues. Trimming removed 1 base from V and 2 bases from J, with 22 bases in between. CDR3 loop: CASSLWTAVTSGRNQPQHF. CDR3 in DNA: TGTGCCAGCAGCTTGTGGACAGCGGTAACTTCCGGTCGCAATCAGCCCCAGCATTTT.

The chain links TRBV11-2 to TRBJ2-7; no definite D call. This CDR3 spans 14 amino acids. In germline, CDR1 is SGHAT, CDR2 FQNNGV. Trimming left V 3 bases short and J 0 bases short, with 9 bases between. CDR3 residues: CASSFGRSSYEQYF. As DNA, the CDR3 is TGTGCCAGCAGCTTCGGCCGCAGCTCCTACGAGCAGTACTTC.

The J gene is TRBJ2-5, the V gene TRBV18, with 10 bases matching TRBD2. Germline V lookup: CDR1 KGHSH, CDR2 LQKENI. V lost 1 base to trimming and J lost 4 bases; unmatched junction nucleotides: 3. The CDR3 length is 15 residues. CDR3 loop: CASSPLAGGRETQYF. CDR3 DNA: TGTGCCAGCTCACCACTAGCGGGGGGTCGAGAGACCCAGTACTTC.

The chain links TRBV30 to TRBJ2-2, with D perhaps given as TRBD1 or TRBD2 (6 bases each). With 3 bases removed from V and 0 bases from J, the gap between germline ends came to 8 bases. Germline-derived CDR1 and CDR2 are GTSNPN and SVGIG (reference sequence). CDR3 length: 14 residues. This CDR3 reads CAWRRGPNTGELFF. The DNA for the CDR3 is TGTGCCTGGAGACGGGGGCCGAACACCGGGGAGCTGTTTTTT.

The chain employs TRBV11-2 and TRBJ2-2; no reliable D call. The V gene lost 0 bases and the J gene lost 9 bases, with 11 bases spanning the gap. Looked up from germline, CDR1 is SGHAT and CDR2 is FQNNGV. The CDR3 is 14 amino acids. The chain's CDR3 is CASSLDASLRELFF. CDR3 DNA sequence: TGTGCCAGCAGCTTAGATGCCTCTTTGAGGGAGCTGTTTTTT.

J is TRBJ2-2 and V is TRBV10-3, with TRBD1 matching 9 bases. This CDR3 contains 12 residues. Trimming took 11 bases from V and 4 from J; bases not matched to a gene: 2. The germline V gene encodes CDR1 ENHRY and CDR2 SYGVKD. This CDR3 reads CASGQGTGELFF. The CDR3 DNA follows: TGTGCCTCGGGACAGGGCACCGGGGAGCTGTTTTTT.

The V gene is TRBV5-6, the J gene TRBJ2-1, with 7 nucleotides matching TRBD1. Germline V CDR1 and CDR2: SGHDT, YYEEEE. The ends lost 0 bases at V and 8 bases at J; junction bases unmatched: 5. The CDR3 sequence is 14 residues long. CDR3: CASSLDGQVYEQFF. CDR3 bases: TGTGCCAGCAGCTTGGATGGACAGGTCTATGAGCAGTTCTTC.

Only one count was recorded for this clone. The chain links TRBV28 to TRBJ2-3, with D tentatively TRBD2 (5 bases). Germline CDR1 reads MDHEN; CDR2 reads SYDVKM. The CDR3 is 12 amino acids. V lost 3 bases to trimming and J lost 5 bases, with 6 bases between them. The DNA of the CDR3 is TGTGCCAGCAGTTTCCGGGAAGATACGCAGTATTTT. It codes for CASSFREDTQYF.

V and J are TRBV7-2 and TRBJ2-1; TRBD2 matches at 13 bases. V dropped 5 bases and J dropped 5; count of bases not matched to a gene: 9. This CDR3 has 17 amino acids. Germline V lookup: CDR1 SGHTA, CDR2 FQGNSA. The CDR3 DNA reads TGTGCCAGCAGCCCACCTCGACTAGCGGGGGGACACAATGAGCAGTTCTTC. Encoded protein: CASSPPRLAGGHNEQFF. Based on the CDR3 plus reference TRBV7-2 and TRBJ2-1, the full variable domain is GAGVSQSPSNKVTEKGKDVELRCDPISGHTALYWYRQSLGQGLEFLIYFQGNSAPDKSGLPSDRFSAERTGGSVSTLTIQRTQQEDSAVYLCASSPPRLAGGHNEQFFGPGTRLTVL.

The chain uses TRBV15 and TRBJ2-5; D remains ambiguous. CDR1 and CDR2 from the germline V gene are LNHNV and YYDKDF (reference sequence). The CDR3 has 14 amino acids. Trimming left V 3 bases short and J 0 bases short, with 8 bases between. The CDR3, as DNA: TGTGCCACCAGCAGGGCCCTCAACCAAGAGACCCAGTACTTC. This codes for CATSRALNQETQYF.

This chain links TRBV6-1 with TRBJ1-2; no definite D call. CDR3 size: 16 residues. The V gene lost 1 base and the J gene lost 4 bases, with 16 bases spanning the gap. CDR1 is MNHNS, CDR2 SASEGT, per germline. CDR3 nucleotides: TGTGCCAGCAGTGAAGGGGCTTCGACCGTTATCTATGGCTACACCTTC. This sequence encodes CASSEGASTVIYGYTF.

This chain connects TRBV28 to TRBJ1-1, with D perhaps TRBD1 (6 bases). V was pared by 8 bases and J by 7 bases, with 26 bases between. Germline V lookup: CDR1 MDHEN, CDR2 SYDVKM. The CDR3 totals 16 residues. This CDR3 reads CASDNRIRQGPGEAFF. The CDR3, as DNA: TGTGCCAGCGACAATCGGATTAGGCAGGGGCCGGGTGAAGCTTTCTTT.

This sequence joins TRBV5-1 and TRBJ1-5, with 9 bases fitting TRBD1. This CDR3 is 14 amino acids long. The V and J ends lost 5 bases and 8 bases, in that order; junction bases with no gene match: 8. Looked up from germline, CDR1 is SGHRS and CDR2 is YFSETQ. CDR3 in amino acids: CASRTTGGAEPQHF. Here the CDR3 DNA reads TGCGCCAGCAGGACCACAGGGGGCGCAGAGCCCCAGCATTTT.

This chain links TRBV7-8 with TRBJ1-6; 7 bases line up with TRBD1. This CDR3 spans 12 amino acids. V lost 5 bases to trimming and J lost 9 bases; unmatched junction nucleotides: 1. CDR1 and CDR2 from the germline V gene are SGHVS and FQNEAQ. CDR3 amino acids: CASSRDSSPLHF. CDR3 DNA: TGTGCCAGCAGCCGGGACAGTTCACCCCTCCACTTT.

J is TRBJ2-2 and V is TRBV9; D is uncertain. The CDR3 has 17 amino acids. Germline V gene lookup returns CDR1 SGDLS and CDR2 YYNGEE. V lost 0 bases and J lost 6, with 18 bases in between. The DNA for the CDR3 is TGTGCCAGCAGCGTAGGGGGAATTATGTCGTTGGCCGGGGAGCTGTTTTTT. Protein product: CASSVGGIMSLAGELFF.

This clone was counted a few times. The chain has TRBV2 and TRBJ1-1; maybe TRBD1 (5 bases). V was trimmed by 3 bases and J by 1 base, leaving 9 bases between them. CDR1 is SNHLY, CDR2 FYNNEI, per germline. This CDR3 spans 14 amino acids. CDR3 nucleotides: TGTGCCAGCAGTGAGATAGACAGGAACACTGAAGCTTTCTTT. It translates to CASSEIDRNTEAFF.

The rearrangement links TRBV7-2 to TRBJ2-2; the D is unclear. The V end lost 1 base, the J end lost 3 bases, and 6 bases lay between the germline ends. Germline assignment: CDR1 SGHTA and CDR2 FQGNSA. CDR3 length: 14 residues. The CDR3: CASSLGHHTGELFF. CDR3 DNA: TGTGCCAGCAGCTTAGGTCACCACACCGGGGAGCTGTTTTTT.

This clone was seen only a few times. The chain is built from TRBV6-6 and TRBJ1-4; 10 bases are shared with TRBD1. This CDR3 region has 14 residues. Germline CDR1 MNHNY, CDR2 SVGAGI (reference sequence). V shed 5 bases, J shed 6 bases, and the junction held 3 bases outside the gene matches. The CDR3 reads CASSTGTGDEKLFF. The CDR3 DNA sequence: TGTGCCAGCAGTACCGGGACAGGGGATGAAAAACTGTTTTTT.

CDR3 in DNA: TGTGCCAGCAGTTTAGTCTCAGTAAATGAAAAACTGTTTTTT. Its protein product is CASSLVSVNEKLFF. The chain is built from TRBV28 and TRBJ1-4; unclear D gene. The germline V and J ends were trimmed by 2 bases and 5 bases, with 9 bases remaining between them. This CDR3 region has 14 residues. Germline V gene sequence: CDR1 MDHEN, CDR2 SYDVKM.

The rearrangement links TRBV10-3 to TRBJ2-2, with D possibly being TRBD2 (6 bases). The CDR3 runs to 15 residues. Trimming stripped 2 bases from V and 3 bases from J, with 10 bases between. CDR1 is ENHRY and CDR2 is SYGVKD in the germline V gene. The DNA of the CDR3 is TGTGCCATCAGTGAGAGGCGCGGGGACACCGGGGAGCTGTTTTTT. Encoded protein: CAISERRGDTGELFF.

The rearrangement uses TRBV7-9 and TRBJ2-1; 14 bases are a match to TRBD2. CDR1 SEHNR and CDR2 FQNEAQ come from the germline V gene (reference sequence). V lost 1 base to trimming and J lost 6 bases; unmatched junction nucleotides: 8. CDR3 length: 18 residues. CDR3 nucleotide sequence: TGTGCCAGCAGCTTAGTAGGGGGACTAGCGGGAGACGGCAATGAGCAGTTCTTC. This translates into CASSLVGGLAGDGNEQFF. Complete variable domain (other parts from reference TRBV7-9 and TRBJ2-1): DTGVSQNPRHKITKRGQNVTFRCDPISEHNRLYWYRQTLGQGPEFLTYFQNEAQLEKSRLLSDRFSAERPKGSFSTLEIQRTEQGDSAMYLCASSLVGGLAGDGNEQFFGPGTRLTVL.

This chain links TRBV6-5 with TRBJ1-3, with 9 positions matching TRBD1. The CDR3 totals 14 residues. The junction had 3 bases not matched to a gene; V was cut back by 6 bases and J by 3 bases. Looked up from germline, CDR1 is MNHEY and CDR2 is SVGAGI. CDR3 sequence: CASSVTGGGNTIYF. The CDR3 region has the DNA TGTGCCAGCAGCGTGACAGGGGGTGGAAACACCATATATTTT.

J is TRBJ2-1 and V is TRBV27; 14 nucleotides agree with TRBD2. This CDR3 contains 21 residues. Germline V CDR1 and CDR2: MNHEY, SMNVEV (reference sequence). V was pared by 5 bases and J by 6 bases, with 21 bases of the junction left unmatched. The CDR3 sequence: CASSPKTRDRGLAGAGNEQFF. The CDR3 DNA reads as TGTGCCAGCAGTCCTAAGACCCGGGACAGGGGACTAGCGGGAGCGGGCAATGAGCAGTTCTTC.

The V call is TRBV5-3, the J call TRBJ2-1, with 11 nucleotides matching TRBD2. TRBV5-3 is an open reading frame whose function is uncertain. Unmatched junction bases numbered 9, after V lost 2 bases and J lost 8 bases. The length of the CDR3 is 16 residues. The CDR3 protein is CARSFRVDSGGDEQFF. For the CDR3, the DNA is TGTGCCAGAAGCTTTAGAGTAGATAGCGGGGGGGATGAGCAGTTCTTC.

This chain links TRBV11-2 with TRBJ1-1; no definite D call. This CDR3 is 13 amino acids long. Trimming removed 2 bases at V and 5 bases at J, with 9 bases between. CDR1 is SGHAT, CDR2 FQNNGV, per germline. CDR3 coding DNA: TGTGCCAGCAGCTTAATGGGGTGGACTGAAGCTTTCTTT. This encodes CASSLMGWTEAFF.

This clone turned up a few times. The V and J genes are TRBV10-3 and TRBJ2-5; D possibly corresponds to TRBD1 (5 bases). Between the trimmed V and J ends, which lost 10 bases and 5 bases, there was a span of 17 bases. The CDR3 sequence is 13 residues long. Germline CDR1 ENHRY, CDR2 SYGVKD. The CDR3 loop is CATRARAGETQYF. For the CDR3, the DNA is TGTGCCACAAGGGCCAGGGCAGGGGAGACCCAGTACTTC.

The table lists this clone with a few counts. This chain joins TRBV6-6 and TRBJ2-7, with unresolved D. V gave up 0 bases and J gave up 2 bases, with 8 bases separating them. CDR3 length: 14 residues. Germline-derived CDR1 and CDR2 are MNHNY and SVGAGI (reference sequence). CDR3 bases: TGTGCCAGCAGTTACTCGCGAACAGCCTACGAGCAGTACTTC. Translation gives CASSYSRTAYEQYF.

This clone was counted a single time. The chain employs TRBV5-1 and TRBJ2-2, with 8 bases matching TRBD1. J lost 3 bases, V lost 0 bases, and 4 bases had no gene match. Looked up from germline, CDR1 is SGHRS and CDR2 is YFSETQ. This CDR3 is built from 16 residues. This chain's CDR3 is CASSLVPGGYTGELFF. The CDR3 region has the DNA TGCGCCAGCAGCTTGGTCCCAGGGGGCTACACCGGGGAGCTGTTTTTT.

The V call is TRBV5-1, the J call TRBJ2-6; perhaps TRBD2 as D (5 bases). Germline lookup yields CDR1 SGHRS and CDR2 YFSETQ. V was shortened by 0 bases and J by 2 bases, with 12 bases between the two germline ends. This CDR3 has 17 residues. The chain's CDR3 is CASSLERSGTGANVLTF. For the CDR3, the DNA is TGCGCCAGCAGCTTGGAAAGGTCGGGAACTGGGGCCAACGTCCTGACTTTC.

The chain links TRBV7-9 to TRBJ2-5; no clear D gene. Per germline, CDR1 SEHNR and CDR2 FQNEAQ (reference sequence). The length of the CDR3 is 13 residues. V was trimmed by 2 bases and J by 1 base, leaving 5 bases between them. DNA for the CDR3: TGTGCCAGCAGCTTATATCCCCAAGAGACCCAGTACTTC. Translation: CASSLYPQETQYF.

The J gene is TRBJ1-2, the V gene TRBV28; maybe TRBD1 (6 bases). CDR3 length equals 14 residues. V shed 3 bases and J shed 5 bases, with 13 bases lying between them. In germline, CDR1 is MDHEN, CDR2 SYDVKM. The CDR3 sequence: CASSLTGLGYGYTF. The CDR3, as DNA: TGTGCCAGCAGTTTGACAGGCCTGGGGTATGGCTACACCTTC.